Presented here are 28 T cell receptor beta chains from one specimen sequenced in a study of T cell changes during pregnancy in multiple sclerosis. Method: immunoSEQ multiplex PCR; TCRdb's copy keeps in-frame clones and lacks some. The sample records about 59,000 clones, approximately 94% being singletons. Sequencing used CD8+ T cells from peripheral blood mononuclear cells, obtained after pregnancy. Receptor source: a female donor with multiple sclerosis, enrolled in a pregnancy study.

The V and J genes are TRBV27 and TRBJ2-1; possible D gene TRBD2, 6 bases. V was trimmed by 3 bases and J by 4 bases, leaving 10 bases between them. Germline lookup yields CDR1 MNHEY and CDR2 SMNVEV (reference sequence). The CDR3 contains 14 residues. The CDR3 DNA reads as TGTGCCAGCAGTTTTCCGGGAGCTTACAATGAGCAGTTCTTC. It yields the protein CASSFPGAYNEQFF.

This chain connects TRBV28 to TRBJ2-2; TRBD1 matches at 7 bases. The J segment lost 5 bases and the V segment lost 9 bases, leaving 6 bases of the junction unmatched. CDR3 size: 13 residues. The germline V gene encodes CDR1 MDHEN and CDR2 SYDVKM. The CDR3 sequence: CASDTTGTGELFF. CDR3 in DNA: TGTGCCAGTGATACGACAGGGACCGGGGAGCTGTTTTTT.

The J gene is TRBJ2-7, the V gene TRBV19; TRBD2 agrees at 10 bases. The ends lost 4 bases at V and 6 bases at J; junction bases unmatched: 9. Germline V lookup: CDR1 LNHDA, CDR2 SQIVND (reference sequence). The CDR3 is 15 residues long. CDR3 residues: CASSTLAGAIREQYF. The CDR3 nucleotides read TGTGCCAGTAGTACCCTAGCGGGAGCTATCCGCGAGCAGTACTTC.

The CDR3 DNA reads TGTGCCAGCAGCTCGACTAGATACACCGGGGAGCTGTTTTTT. Amino acid sequence: CASSSTRYTGELFF. The chain uses TRBV7-9 and TRBJ2-2; TRBD2 might be the D (6 bases). Trimming shortened V by 4 bases and J by 3 bases, and 9 bases separated the two germline ends. The germline CDR1 and CDR2 sequences are SEHNR and FQNEAQ (reference sequence). There are 14 residues in the CDR3.

The J gene is TRBJ2-1, the V gene TRBV7-2, with 7 bases lining up with TRBD2. The CDR3 extends over 16 amino acids. Germline CDR1 reads SGHTA; CDR2 reads FQGNSA. V gave up 5 bases and J gave up 7 bases; unmatched junction bases: 14. The CDR3 region is CASSPEHGGRGNEQFF. The CDR3, as DNA: TGTGCCAGCAGCCCCGAACATGGCGGGAGAGGGAATGAGCAGTTCTTC. The variable domain in full, with the rest retrieved from reference TRBV7-2 and TRBJ2-1, is GAGVSQSPSNKVTEKGKDVELRCDPISGHTALYWYRQSLGQGLEFLIYFQGNSAPDKSGLPSDRFSAERTGGSVSTLTIQRTQQEDSAVYLCASSPEHGGRGNEQFFGPGTRLTVL.

The V call is TRBV25-1, the J call TRBJ2-4; possibly TRBD2 for D (5 bases). The CDR3 is 15 residues long. Germline V gives CDR1 MGHDK, CDR2 SYGVNS. Trimming cost V 4 bases and J 3 bases, with 13 bases left between them. This chain's CDR3 is CASSAGSDDKNIQYF. CDR3 DNA: TGTGCCAGCAGTGCGGGGAGCGATGACAAAAACATTCAGTACTTC.

The chain is built from TRBV9 and TRBJ1-1; D gene ambiguous. This CDR3 has 13 residues. Germline CDR1 is SGDLS and CDR2 is YYNGEE. V was trimmed by 4 bases and J by 4 bases, leaving 11 bases between them. In DNA form, the CDR3 reads TGTGCCAGCAGCCCCGGGAGGATCACTGAAGCTTTCTTT. It encodes CASSPGRITEAFF. The full variable domain, rest sourced from reference TRBV9 and TRBJ1-1, is DSGVTQTPKHLITATGQRVTLRCSPRSGDLSVYWYQQSLDQGLQFLIQYYNGEERAKGNILERFSAQQFPDLHSELNLSSLELGDSALYFCASSPGRITEAFFGQGTRLTVV.

The gene calls are TRBV19 and TRBJ1-1; no reliable D call. The CDR3 consists of 13 residues. Trimming left V 5 bases short and J 1 base short, with 8 bases between. CDR1 and CDR2 from the germline V gene are LNHDA and SQIVND (reference sequence). The DNA of the CDR3 is TGTGCCAGTAGTCTTGGGCCGAACACTGAAGCTTTCTTT. It specifies CASSLGPNTEAFF.

V is TRBV4-1 and J is TRBJ2-7, with D uncertain. V gave up 3 bases and J gave up 3 bases, with 12 bases separating them. Per the germline V gene, CDR1 is MGHRA and CDR2 is YSYEKL. This CDR3 has 14 amino acids. DNA of the CDR3: TGCGCCAGCAGCCATGGTGCCAGGTACTACGAGCAGTACTTC. It translates to CASSHGARYYEQYF.

The chain links TRBV7-3 to TRBJ2-1; TRBD1 agrees at 9 bases. Germline V gene data show CDR1 as SGHTA and CDR2 as FQGTGA. V was clipped by 5 bases and J by 6 bases; unmatched bases: 11. This CDR3 has 16 amino acids. CDR3 in amino acids: CASSPDRTGESNEQFF. The CDR3 DNA follows: TGTGCCAGCAGCCCCGATCGGACAGGGGAAAGCAATGAGCAGTTCTTC. Using reference TRBV7-3 and TRBJ2-1 for the parts outside the CDR3, the full variable domain is GAGVSQTPSNKVTEKGKYVELRCDPISGHTALYWYRQSLGQGPEFLIYFQGTGAADDSGLPNDRFFAVRPEGSVSTLKIQRTERGDSAVYLCASSPDRTGESNEQFFGPGTRLTVL.

The CDR3 reads CASSQQGAAWRGYTF. CDR3 nucleotides: TGTGCCAGCAGCCAACAGGGGGCCGCCTGGAGGGGCTACACCTTC. The V gene is TRBV13, the J gene TRBJ1-2; 9 bases align to TRBD1. The CDR3 totals 15 residues. Germline trimming cut 5 bases from V and 8 bases from J; bases unmatched to any gene: 12. CDR1 PRHDT and CDR2 FYEKMQ come from the germline V gene (reference sequence).

The CDR3 nucleotides read TGTGCCAGCAGCCAGGGGGTCCTTGAGCGTGAGCAGTTCTTC. Translated: CASSQGVLEREQFF. This rearrangement joins TRBV9 to TRBJ2-1; the match to TRBD1 covers 7 bases. J lost 9 bases, V lost 4 bases, and 10 bases had no gene match. Germline loops: CDR1 SGDLS, CDR2 YYNGEE. This CDR3 comprises 14 residues.

The chain joins TRBV4-1 to TRBJ2-7, with TRBD2 identical over 12 bases. V lost 5 bases and J lost 7; bases outside the gene matches: 9. Germline-derived CDR1 and CDR2 are MGHRA and YSYEKL. The CDR3 consists of 15 residues. The CDR3 coding sequence is TGCGCCAGCAGCTGGACTAGCGGGGCACAACGGGAGCAGTACTTC. This gives the protein CASSWTSGAQREQYF.

The chain joins TRBV27 to TRBJ1-1; D is possibly TRBD1 (5 bases). V gave up 1 base and J gave up 2 bases, with 8 bases separating them. There are 14 residues in the CDR3. Looked up from germline, CDR1 is MNHEY and CDR2 is SMNVEV (reference sequence). The CDR3 DNA reads as TGTGCCAGCAGTTTATTGGGGGGTAACACTGAAGCTTTCTTT. Protein product: CASSLLGGNTEAFF.

The chain combines TRBV27 with TRBJ2-7; possibly TRBD2 for D (5 bases). Germline V lookup: CDR1 MNHEY, CDR2 SMNVEV (reference sequence). Trimming shortened V by 5 bases and J by 4 bases, and 12 bases separated the two germline ends. The CDR3 length is 13 residues. CDR3: CASSGSGNYEQYF. The CDR3 DNA follows: TGTGCCAGCAGTGGGTCGGGAAATTACGAGCAGTACTTC.

The V call is TRBV27, the J call TRBJ2-7; D might be TRBD2 (7 bases). The V and J ends lost 6 bases and 4 bases respectively, with 22 bases between them. The CDR3 consists of 16 residues. The V gene's germline CDR1 is MNHEY and CDR2 SMNVEV (reference sequence). This CDR3 reads CASSHPGGGRVYEQYF. The CDR3 coding sequence is TGTGCCAGCAGCCACCCTGGGGGCGGGAGAGTTTACGAGCAGTACTTC.

The chain links TRBV13 to TRBJ2-2; the match to TRBD1 covers 9 bases. CDR1 and CDR2 (germline): PRHDT, FYEKMQ (reference sequence). After removal of 4 bases from V and 1 base from J, the junction contained 1 base not matched to a gene. The CDR3 contains 15 residues. As DNA, the CDR3 is TGTGCCAGCAGCTCGGGACAGGGGAACACCGGGGAGCTGTTTTTT. Residues: CASSSGQGNTGELFF.

V and J are TRBV6-5 and TRBJ2-5; D unresolved. Germline CDR1 MNHEY, CDR2 SVGAGI. The CDR3 spans 14 residues. Between the trimmed V and J ends, which lost 7 bases and 0 bases, there was a span of 12 bases. CDR3 sequence: CASISVEDQETQYF. CDR3 nucleotide sequence: TGTGCCAGCATCTCCGTTGAGGACCAAGAGACCCAGTACTTC.

The rearrangement links TRBV5-4 to TRBJ1-2; D gene ambiguous. The CDR3 runs to 13 residues. Germline V gene lookup returns CDR1 SGHNT and CDR2 YYREEE (reference sequence). Trimming stripped 5 bases from V and 5 bases from J, with 13 bases between. The chain's CDR3 is CASSRVAWYGYTF. The CDR3 DNA reads as TGTGCCAGCAGTCGGGTGGCGTGGTATGGCTACACCTTC.

This chain uses TRBV2 with TRBJ1-5, with no clear D. Germline values: CDR1 SNHLY, CDR2 FYNNEI. The V and J ends lost 7 bases and 7 bases respectively, with 14 bases between them. The CDR3 is 13 amino acids. The CDR3 loop reads CASKAMGGQPQHF. CDR3 DNA: TGTGCCAGCAAGGCGATGGGAGGCCAGCCCCAGCATTTT.

This chain connects TRBV19 to TRBJ1-1; D remains unclear. Germline V CDR1 and CDR2: LNHDA, SQIVND (reference sequence). This CDR3 is built from 15 residues. Trimming stripped 7 bases from V and 0 bases from J, with 15 bases between. CDR3 region: CASKNVRNMNTEAFF. In DNA, the CDR3 is TGTGCCAGTAAGAATGTGAGGAATATGAACACTGAAGCTTTCTTT.

This sequence joins TRBV7-8 and TRBJ2-7, with unresolved D. CDR1 and CDR2 (germline): SGHVS, FQNEAQ. CDR3 size: 12 residues. V was trimmed by 5 bases and J by 2 bases, leaving 7 bases between them. The CDR3 sequence is CASSHNTYEQYF. CDR3 in DNA: TGTGCCAGCAGCCACAATACCTACGAGCAGTACTTC.

V and J are TRBV4-1 and TRBJ1-1; the match to TRBD1 covers 10 bases. The CDR3 has 17 amino acids. Looked up from germline, CDR1 is MGHRA and CDR2 is YSYEKL. V gave up 3 bases and J gave up 7 bases; unmatched junction bases: 14. CDR3 in DNA: TGCGCCAGCAGCCAGTTGGGGACAGGGGTCTCCCGGATTGAAGCTTTCTTT. This codes for CASSQLGTGVSRIEAFF.

The chain couples TRBV27 to TRBJ1-5; D remains unclear. The V end lost 6 bases, the J end lost 1 base, and 10 bases lay between the germline ends. The CDR3 consists of 14 residues. Germline V gives CDR1 MNHEY, CDR2 SMNVEV (reference sequence). CDR3 sequence (DNA): TGTGCCAGCAGACCACATTCCAGCAATCAGCCCCAGCATTTT. Amino acids: CASRPHSSNQPQHF.

The rearrangement uses TRBV6-5 and TRBJ2-7; no clear D gene. This CDR3 region has 12 residues. The V end was cut by 5 bases, the J end by 0 bases, with 5 bases between. Germline assignment: CDR1 MNHEY and CDR2 SVGAGI. CDR3: CASSTSSYEQYF. In DNA form, the CDR3 reads TGTGCCAGCAGTACCAGCTCCTACGAGCAGTACTTC.

This sequence joins TRBV9 and TRBJ2-3, with 9 nucleotides matching TRBD2. CDR1 is SGDLS, CDR2 YYNGEE, per germline. CDR3 length equals 14 residues. V dropped 3 bases and J dropped 2; count of bases not matched to a gene: 1. The DNA of the CDR3 is TGTGCCAGCAGCGCTAGCGGGGTCACAGATACGCAGTATTTT. It is translated as CASSASGVTDTQYF.

The chain couples TRBV19 to TRBJ2-7; D is undetermined. The V gene's germline CDR1 is LNHDA and CDR2 SQIVND (reference sequence). Deletions cut 3 bases from V and 5 bases from J, with 11 bases between. CDR3 length: 13 residues. Here the CDR3 reads CASSMIPGDEQYF. CDR3 DNA: TGTGCCAGTAGTATGATCCCCGGTGACGAGCAGTACTTC.

J is TRBJ2-7 and V is TRBV9; D perhaps matches TRBD2 (5 bases). The CDR3 has 15 residues. Germline values: CDR1 SGDLS, CDR2 YYNGEE. The germline V and J ends were trimmed by 0 bases and 4 bases, with 14 bases remaining between them. This CDR3 reads CASSVGSGLGYEQYF. CDR3 nucleotides: TGTGCCAGCAGCGTAGGATCGGGGTTAGGGTACGAGCAGTACTTC. Using reference TRBV9 and TRBJ2-7 for the parts outside the CDR3, the full variable domain is DSGVTQTPKHLITATGQRVTLRCSPRSGDLSVYWYQQSLDQGLQFLIQYYNGEERAKGNILERFSAQQFPDLHSELNLSSLELGDSALYFCASSVGSGLGYEQYFGPGTRLTVT.